This TCR beta chain was profiled in a study of T cell responses to AZD1222 COVID-19 vaccine. Assay: immunoSEQ multiplex PCR; the TCRdb copy retains only in-frame clones and omits some. The repertoire has about 120,000 clones, roughly 84% of them found once; the top ten carry 6.5% to 9.5%. Concerning this clone itself: What it recognizes is unknown.

Broader study findings: Among the donors, most were white British and more were female, and clonal diversity was possibly underestimated. Unmutated variant regions are reportedly the target of nearly half of TCRs that are spike-specific. The number of AZD1222 recipients seropositive at baseline was only six. Repertoire sampling was restricted to post-peak T cell response timepoints.

The sample here was peripheral blood, taken on day 0 of AZD1222 vaccination. This receptor was identified in an adult in good health.

Written as DNA, the CDR3 is TGTGCCAGCAGTGAAGGAGCAGGTTTAGTTCATAATTCACCCCTCCACTTT. This translates into CASSEGAGLVHNSPLHF. This chain uses TRBV6-1 with TRBJ1-6; D is unresolved. V lost 1 base and J lost 5, with 15 bases in between. The CDR3 runs 17 residues. CDR1 is MNHNS and CDR2 is SASEGT in the germline V gene.